This T cell receptor beta chain came from a study of T cells in Graves' hyperthyroidism and ophthalmopathy. Broader study findings: Researchers found most expanded thyroid clonotypes above 0.001 in blood as well.

Per germline, CDR1 GTSNPN and CDR2 SVGIG (reference sequence). The CDR3 is 12 residues long. Trimming took 2 bases from V and 4 from J, leaving 8 bases between them. This clonotype was counted ten times or more. Its antigen is not known. What was amplified from RNA transcripts were TCR beta CDR3 regions. A first-round RT-PCR of the TCR CDR3 used the HTBI primer set. Using its own MiXCR run on the multiplex PCR reads, TCRdb lists one record per CDR3 protein. The sample yields some 300,000 distinct CDR3 sequences, roughly 13% seen once. The clonotype comes from a woman in her 40s with Graves' hyperthyroidism. V gene TRBV30 combines with J gene TRBJ1-2; no clear D. Sequencing used blood. The CDR3 loop is CAWSPGFYGYTF. CDR3 in DNA: TGTGCCTGGAGTCCCGGCTTCTATGGCTACACCTTC. Based on the CDR3 plus reference TRBV30 and TRBJ1-2, the full variable domain is SQTIHQWPATLVQPVGSPLSLECTVEGTSNPNLYWYRQAAGRGLQLLFYSVGIGQISSEVPQNLSASRPQDRQFILSSKKLLLSDSGFYLCAWSPGFYGYTFGSGTRLTVV.